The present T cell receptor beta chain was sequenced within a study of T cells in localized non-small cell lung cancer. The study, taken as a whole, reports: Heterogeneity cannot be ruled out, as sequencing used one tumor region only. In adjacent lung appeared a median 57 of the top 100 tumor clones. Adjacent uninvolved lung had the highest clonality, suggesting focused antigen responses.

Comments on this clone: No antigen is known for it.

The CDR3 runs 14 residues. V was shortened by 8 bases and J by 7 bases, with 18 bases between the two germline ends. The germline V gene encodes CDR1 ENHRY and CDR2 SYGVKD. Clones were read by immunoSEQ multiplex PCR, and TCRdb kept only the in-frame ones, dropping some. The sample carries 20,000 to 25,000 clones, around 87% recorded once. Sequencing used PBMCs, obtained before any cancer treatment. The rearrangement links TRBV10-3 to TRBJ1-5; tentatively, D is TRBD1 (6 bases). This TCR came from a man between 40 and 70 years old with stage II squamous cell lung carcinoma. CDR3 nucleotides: TGTGCCATCCGGGGGTCGGGGGCGGAACAGCCCCAGCATTTT. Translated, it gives CAIRGSGAEQPQHF.